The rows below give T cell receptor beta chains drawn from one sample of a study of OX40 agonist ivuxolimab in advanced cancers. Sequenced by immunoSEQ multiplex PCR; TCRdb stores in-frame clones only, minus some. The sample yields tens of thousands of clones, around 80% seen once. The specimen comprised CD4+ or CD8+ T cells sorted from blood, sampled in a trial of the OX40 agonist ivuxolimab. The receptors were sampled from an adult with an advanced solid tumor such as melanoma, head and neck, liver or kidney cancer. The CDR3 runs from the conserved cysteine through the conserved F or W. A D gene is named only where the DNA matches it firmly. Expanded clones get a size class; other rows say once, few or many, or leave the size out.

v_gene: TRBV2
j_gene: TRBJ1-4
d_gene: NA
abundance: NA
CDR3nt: TGTGCCAGCAGTTACTTTATGGGAGATGAAAAACTGTTTTTT
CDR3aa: CASSYFMGDEKLFF

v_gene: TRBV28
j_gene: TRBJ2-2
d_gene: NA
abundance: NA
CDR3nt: TGTGCCAGCATTCCGCGGACACCGAACACCGGGGAGCTGTTTTTT
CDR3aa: CASIPRTPNTGELFF

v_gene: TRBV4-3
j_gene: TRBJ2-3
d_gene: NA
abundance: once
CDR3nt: TGCGCCAGCAGCCCTGGGGCTAGCACAGATACGCAGTATTTT
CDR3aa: CASSPGASTDTQYF

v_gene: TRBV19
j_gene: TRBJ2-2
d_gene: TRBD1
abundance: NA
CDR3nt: TGTGCCAGTAACCCGACAGGGAGGAACACCGGGGAGCTGTTTTTT
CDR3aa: CASNPTGRNTGELFF

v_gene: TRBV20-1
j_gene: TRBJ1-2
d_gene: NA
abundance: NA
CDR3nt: TGCAGTGCTAGTGAAGCCTCCCACACCTTC
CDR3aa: CSASEASHTF

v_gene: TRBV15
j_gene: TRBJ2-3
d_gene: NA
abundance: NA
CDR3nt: TGTGCCACCAGTCTACGTGGCGGCCCCACAGATACGCAGTATTTT
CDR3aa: CATSLRGGPTDTQYF

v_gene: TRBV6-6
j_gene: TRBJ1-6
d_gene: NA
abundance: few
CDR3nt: TGTGCCAGCAGTTACGGGGACAAACCGTCACCCCTCCACTTT
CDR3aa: CASSYGDKPSPLHF

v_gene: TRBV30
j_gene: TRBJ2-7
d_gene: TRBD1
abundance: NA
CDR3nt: TGTGCCTGGAGTAACACAGGGGACGAGCAGTACTTC
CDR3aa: CAWSNTGDEQYF

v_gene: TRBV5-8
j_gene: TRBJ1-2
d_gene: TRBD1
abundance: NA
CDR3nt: TGTGCCAGCAGCCTAAAGACAGGGCCTAACTATGGCTACACCTTC
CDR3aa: CASSLKTGPNYGYTF

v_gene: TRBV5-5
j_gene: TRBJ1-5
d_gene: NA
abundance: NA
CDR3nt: TGTGCCAGCAGCTTGGAACCCAATCAGCCCCAGCATTTT
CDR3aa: CASSLEPNQPQHF

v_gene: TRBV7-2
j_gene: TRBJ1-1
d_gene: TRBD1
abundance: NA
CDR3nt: TGTGCCAGTCGGCGACAGGGTTCGGGGACTGAAGCTTTCTTT
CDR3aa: CASRRQGSGTEAFF

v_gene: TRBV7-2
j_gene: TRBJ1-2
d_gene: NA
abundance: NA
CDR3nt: TGTGCCAGCAGCCCTTGGGGGAGTCCCTATGGCTACACCTTC
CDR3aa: CASSPWGSPYGYTF

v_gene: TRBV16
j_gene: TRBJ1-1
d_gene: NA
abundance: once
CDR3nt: TGTGCCAGCAGCCAGGCGCAGGGGAGAGCTGAAGCTTTCTTT
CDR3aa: CASSQAQGRAEAFF

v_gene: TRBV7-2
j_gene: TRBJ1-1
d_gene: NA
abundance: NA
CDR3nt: TGTGCCAGCAGCCCAGGCAGGGCGCTCACTGAAGCTTTCTTT
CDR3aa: CASSPGRALTEAFF

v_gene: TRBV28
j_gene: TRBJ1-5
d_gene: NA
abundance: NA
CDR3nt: TGTGCCAGCACCCAAGGGACGGTCAATCAGCCCCAGCATTTT
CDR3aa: CASTQGTVNQPQHF

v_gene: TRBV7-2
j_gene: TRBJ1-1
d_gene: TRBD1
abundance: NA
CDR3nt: TGTGCCAGCAGCTCGGGACAGGTAAACACTGAAGCTTTCTTT
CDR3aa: CASSSGQVNTEAFF

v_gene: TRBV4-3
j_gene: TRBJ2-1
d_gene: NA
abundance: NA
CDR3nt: TGCGCCAGCAGCCTGGAGACAGCCTACAATGAGCAGTTCTTC
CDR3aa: CASSLETAYNEQFF

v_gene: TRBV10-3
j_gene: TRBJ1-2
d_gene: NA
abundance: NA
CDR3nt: TGTGCCATCAGTGAGGCAGTAGTCGATGGCTACACCTTC
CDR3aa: CAISEAVVDGYTF

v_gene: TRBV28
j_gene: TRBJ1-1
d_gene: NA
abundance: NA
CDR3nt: TGTGCCAGCAGTTTTGGGCCAGGGCGAGGGTACACTGAAGCTTTCTTT
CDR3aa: CASSFGPGRGYTEAFF

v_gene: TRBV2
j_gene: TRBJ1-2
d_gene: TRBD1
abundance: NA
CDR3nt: TGTGCCAGCAGTCGACAGGGTTATGGCTACACCTTC
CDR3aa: CASSRQGYGYTF

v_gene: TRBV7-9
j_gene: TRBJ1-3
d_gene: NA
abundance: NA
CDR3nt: TGTGCCAGCAGCTCCAATCAGGGTTCCCTAAACACCATATATTTT
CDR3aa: CASSSNQGSLNTIYF

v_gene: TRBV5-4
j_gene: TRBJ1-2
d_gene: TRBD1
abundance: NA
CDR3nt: TGTGCCAGCAGCTTACCGGGACAGGGGAGCGGAGGCTACACCTTC
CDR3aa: CASSLPGQGSGGYTF

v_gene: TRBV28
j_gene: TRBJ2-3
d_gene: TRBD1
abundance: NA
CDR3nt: TGTGCCAGCAGTTCCGGGACAGGCTTCACAGATACGCAGTATTTT
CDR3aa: CASSSGTGFTDTQYF

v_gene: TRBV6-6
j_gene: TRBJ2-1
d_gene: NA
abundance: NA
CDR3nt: TGTGCCAGCAGCCAATACATGGGAGTAAACAATGAGCAGTTCTTC
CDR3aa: CASSQYMGVNNEQFF

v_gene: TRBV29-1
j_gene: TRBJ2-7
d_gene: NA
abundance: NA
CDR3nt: TGCAGCGTGGGAGACACGAGCTCCTACGAGCAGTACTTC
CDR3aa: CSVGDTSSYEQYF

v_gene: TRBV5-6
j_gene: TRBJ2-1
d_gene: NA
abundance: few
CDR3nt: TGTGCCAGCAGCTTGTGGTCCGGGGGCTCTAACAATGAGCAGTTCTTC
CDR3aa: CASSLWSGGSNNEQFF

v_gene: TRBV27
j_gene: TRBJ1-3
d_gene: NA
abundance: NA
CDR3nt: TGTGCCAGCAGTTTCAGGGTAGGATCTGGAAACACCATATATTTT
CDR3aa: CASSFRVGSGNTIYF

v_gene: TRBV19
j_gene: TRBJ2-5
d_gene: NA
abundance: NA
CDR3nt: TGTGCCAGTAGTATATCCCGAGGGTGGAAGGGACAAGAGACCCAGTACTTC
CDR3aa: CASSISRGWKGQETQYF

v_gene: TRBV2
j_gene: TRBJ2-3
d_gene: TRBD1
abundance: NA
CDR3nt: TGTGCCAGCAGCCGACAGGGAGCTAGCACAGATACGCAGTATTTT
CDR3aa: CASSRQGASTDTQYF

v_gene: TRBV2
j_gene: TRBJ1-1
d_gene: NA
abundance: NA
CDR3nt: TGTGCCAGTACTATCCTGGACAGCTTGAACACTGAAGCTTTCTTT
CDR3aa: CASTILDSLNTEAFF

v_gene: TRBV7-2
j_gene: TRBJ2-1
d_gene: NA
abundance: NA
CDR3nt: TGTGCCAGCAGCTCCGGTCCGGACAGCTACAATGAGCAGTTCTTC
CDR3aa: CASSSGPDSYNEQFF

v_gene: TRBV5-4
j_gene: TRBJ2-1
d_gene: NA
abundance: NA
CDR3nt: TGTGCCAGCAGCTTTACCGAGTACAATGAGCAGTTCTTC
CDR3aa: CASSFTEYNEQFF

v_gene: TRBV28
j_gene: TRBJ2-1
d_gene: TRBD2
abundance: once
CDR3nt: TGTGCCAGCAGTGCCGTACAGCGGGGGGAGCAGTTCTTC
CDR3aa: CASSAVQRGEQFF

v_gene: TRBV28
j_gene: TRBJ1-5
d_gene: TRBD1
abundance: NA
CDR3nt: TGTGCCAGCAGTTTTGGGGACAGAAATCAGCCCCAGCATTTT
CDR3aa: CASSFGDRNQPQHF

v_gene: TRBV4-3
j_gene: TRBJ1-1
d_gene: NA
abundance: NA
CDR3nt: TGCGCCAGCAGCCAAGTGGAAAGAATGAACACTGAAGCTTTCTTT
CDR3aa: CASSQVERMNTEAFF

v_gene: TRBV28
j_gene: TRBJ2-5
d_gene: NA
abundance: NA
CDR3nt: TGTGCCAGCAGAGCCTCGGGGCAGTTGAGGGAGACCCAGTACTTC
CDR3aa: CASRASGQLRETQYF

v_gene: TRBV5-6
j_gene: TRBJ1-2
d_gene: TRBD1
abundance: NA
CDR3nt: TGTGCCAGCAGCTTTACAGGGGACCATGGCTACACCTTC
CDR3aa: CASSFTGDHGYTF

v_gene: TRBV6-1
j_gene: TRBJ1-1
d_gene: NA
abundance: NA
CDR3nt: TGTGCCAGCAGTGAAGACAGGAGCACTGAAGCTTTCTTT
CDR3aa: CASSEDRSTEAFF

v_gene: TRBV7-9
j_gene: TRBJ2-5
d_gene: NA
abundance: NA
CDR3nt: TGTGCCAGCAGCCTATACCAGGTAGAGACCCAGTACTTC
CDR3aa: CASSLYQVETQYF

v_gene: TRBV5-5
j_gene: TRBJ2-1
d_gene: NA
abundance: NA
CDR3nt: TGTGCCAGCAGCTTGGGTGGTAGCGTCAACTACAATGAGCAGTTCTTC
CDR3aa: CASSLGGSVNYNEQFF

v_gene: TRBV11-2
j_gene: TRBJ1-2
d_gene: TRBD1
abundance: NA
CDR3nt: TGTGCCAGCAGCTCTCGAACAGGGGGCGTCGGCTATGGCTACACCTTC
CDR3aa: CASSSRTGGVGYGYTF

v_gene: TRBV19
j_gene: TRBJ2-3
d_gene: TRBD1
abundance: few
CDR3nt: TGTGCCACCGGGACAGGCGGGGCAGATACGCAGTATTTT
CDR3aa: CATGTGGADTQYF

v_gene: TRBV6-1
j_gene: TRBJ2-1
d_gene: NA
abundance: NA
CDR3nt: TGTGCCAGCAGTGAATGGGTGGGCAGACAGTTCTTC
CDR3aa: CASSEWVGRQFF

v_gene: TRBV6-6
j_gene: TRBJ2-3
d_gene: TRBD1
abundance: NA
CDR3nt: TGTGCCAGCAGTAAGGGGGCTGGCACAGATACGCAGTATTTT
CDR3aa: CASSKGAGTDTQYF

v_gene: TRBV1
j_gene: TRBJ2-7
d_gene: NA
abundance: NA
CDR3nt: TGCACCAGCAGCCAAGCCCCGGGGAATAAGCACGAGCAGTACTTC
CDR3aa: CTSSQAPGNKHEQYF

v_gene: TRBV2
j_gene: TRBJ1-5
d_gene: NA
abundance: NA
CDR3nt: TGTGCCAGCAGAGCCGGGACGGTTAGCAATCAGCCCCAGCATTTT
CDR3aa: CASRAGTVSNQPQHF

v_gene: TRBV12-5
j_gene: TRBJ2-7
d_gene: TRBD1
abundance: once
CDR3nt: TGTGCTAGTGGTTCGAATCGTCGCGGACAGGGGGACGAGCAGTACTTC
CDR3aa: CASGSNRRGQGDEQYF

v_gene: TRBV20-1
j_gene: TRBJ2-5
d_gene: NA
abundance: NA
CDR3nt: TGCAGTGCTAGACCGAAGGAGACCCAGTACTTC
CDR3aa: CSARPKETQYF

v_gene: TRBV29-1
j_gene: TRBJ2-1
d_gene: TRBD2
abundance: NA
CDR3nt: TGCAGCGTTCGGAAGCGGGATTCCTACAATGAGCAGTTCTTC
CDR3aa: CSVRKRDSYNEQFF

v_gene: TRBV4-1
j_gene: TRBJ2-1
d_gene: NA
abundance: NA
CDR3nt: TGCGCCAGCAGCCAAGATTGGGTGCCTGGGTCTAGGGGGACGAATGAGCAGTTCTTC
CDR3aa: CASSQDWVPGSRGTNEQFF

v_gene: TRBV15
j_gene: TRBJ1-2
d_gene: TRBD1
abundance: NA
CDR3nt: TGTGCCACCAGCAGAGACCCCACTCTGACAGGGGATGGCTACACCTTC
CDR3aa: CATSRDPTLTGDGYTF

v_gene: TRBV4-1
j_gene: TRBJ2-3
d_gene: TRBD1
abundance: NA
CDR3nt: TGCGCCAGCAGCCCCAGGGGGACGAAGGCAGATACGCAGTATTTT
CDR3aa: CASSPRGTKADTQYF

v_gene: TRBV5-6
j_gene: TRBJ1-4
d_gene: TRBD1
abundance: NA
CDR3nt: TGTGCCAGCAGCTCCCGCGACAGGGGGGGCGGTGAAAAACTGTTTTTT
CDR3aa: CASSSRDRGGGEKLFF